These 14 T cell receptor beta chains share one sample of origin, sequenced in a study of cytomegalovirus exposure and HLA in healthy donors (dated by TCRdb to about 2017). Library preparation used the immunoSEQ multiplex PCR assay. A mixture of 60 forward primers for TCR Vbeta segments and 13 reverse primers for TCR Jbeta segments was used in the multiplex PCR. TCRdb stores this immuneACCESS table with in-frame sequences only. Part of the clones is absent; in the studies checked, under half of the shortfall reflects unresolved V genes, and no reason is known for the rest. The sample records 220,000 or so clones, 65% to 85% of which are singletons. The ten largest clonotypes hold 1.7% of the sample. The sequenced sample consisted of PBMCs. The receptors stem from a man aged 50-59 years in good health and CMV-seronegative.

This chain joins TRBV25-1 and TRBJ2-1; the match to TRBD2 covers 9 bases. This CDR3 region has 15 residues. J was trimmed by 7 bases and V by 4 bases; bases with no gene match: 8. CDR1 is MGHDK and CDR2 is SYGVNS in the germline V gene. The CDR3 protein is CASSAVGGRANEQFF. The CDR3 DNA sequence: TGTGCCAGCAGTGCGGTTGGCGGGAGGGCTAATGAGCAGTTCTTC.

The CDR3 nucleotides read TGTGCCAGCAGCCTAGGACATAGAGATGAGCAGTTCTTC. Protein product: CASSLGHRDEQFF. The J gene is TRBJ2-1, the V gene TRBV5-4; D is perhaps TRBD1 (5 bases). V lost 4 bases to trimming and J lost 8 bases, with 13 bases between them. The CDR3 contains 13 residues. In germline, CDR1 is SGHNT, CDR2 YYREEE (reference sequence).

The chain recombines TRBV19 with TRBJ2-2, with D possibly being TRBD1 (8 bases). Germline CDR1 reads LNHDA; CDR2 reads SQIVND (reference sequence). Trimming cost V 3 bases and J 5 bases, with 13 bases left between them. The CDR3 totals 15 residues. This chain's CDR3 is CASSIGQGGTGELFF. The CDR3 bases are TGTGCCAGTAGTATCGGACAGGGAGGGACCGGGGAGCTGTTTTTT.

The rearrangement joins TRBV18 to TRBJ1-4; TRBD1 might be the D (5 bases). The germline CDR1 and CDR2 sequences are KGHSH and LQKENI. V lost 6 bases and J 2 bases, leaving 16 bases between the germline ends. The CDR3 has 16 residues. The CDR3 protein is CASSRRVPSTNEKLFF. CDR3 DNA sequence: TGTGCCAGCTCGCGCAGGGTTCCCAGCACTAATGAAAAACTGTTTTTT.

The chain has TRBV6-1 and TRBJ1-2; D not resolved. Germline-derived CDR1 and CDR2 are MNHNS and SASEGT. CDR3 size: 13 residues. Trimming removed 6 bases at V and 4 bases at J, with 12 bases between. Here the CDR3 reads CASSSGPRYGYTF. In DNA, the CDR3 is TGTGCCAGCAGCTCTGGGCCACGCTATGGCTACACCTTC.

The rearrangement joins TRBV6-5 to TRBJ2-7; possible D gene TRBD2, 5 bases. Germline-derived CDR1 and CDR2 are MNHEY and SVGAGI. The CDR3 length is 13 residues. V shed 6 bases and J shed 6 bases, with 15 bases lying between them. The CDR3 loop is CASRRYQGGEQYF. The DNA for the CDR3 is TGTGCCAGCAGACGTTATCAAGGAGGCGAGCAGTACTTC.

A few counts support this clone. The chain joins TRBV5-4 to TRBJ2-7, with 9 bases identical to TRBD2. CDR3 length equals 16 residues. Germline CDR1 is SGHNT and CDR2 is YYREEE (reference sequence). With V trimmed by 4 bases and J by 4 bases, 12 bases remained unmatched. The CDR3 coding sequence is TGTGCCAGCAGCCGGGGGGGGGCGACTAGCGGTTACGAGCAGTACTTC. Translated, it gives CASSRGGATSGYEQYF.

This clone occurred once. This chain uses TRBV7-2 with TRBJ2-7; 14 bases align to TRBD2. Per the germline V gene, CDR1 is SGHTA and CDR2 is FQGNSA. The ends lost 4 bases at V and 3 bases at J; junction bases unmatched: 11. The CDR3 extends over 18 amino acids. The CDR3 region is CASSSSGTSGRGLYEQYF. The CDR3 DNA reads as TGTGCCAGCAGCTCCTCGGGGACTAGCGGGAGAGGGCTCTACGAGCAGTACTTC.

The chain combines TRBV11-1 with TRBJ2-1, with a tentative D call TRBD1 (6 bases). The germline CDR1 and CDR2 sequences are SGHAT and FQDESV (reference sequence). The CDR3 loop spans 15 amino acids. V lost 6 bases and J lost 5, with 17 bases in between. DNA for the CDR3: TGTGCCAGCAGACCGACCCTAGACAGGAACAATGAGCAGTTCTTC. It encodes CASRPTLDRNNEQFF.

This chain joins TRBV27 and TRBJ2-5, with 10 bases identical to TRBD2. The J call may be faulty, since TRBJ2-7 better matches the DNA end. The CDR3 covers 15 residues. Germline values: CDR1 MNHEY, CDR2 SMNVEV (reference sequence). In nucleotides, the CDR3 is TGTGCCAGCAGTCCCCTAGCGGGGGAGGGTAACGAGCAGTACTTC. Translation gives CASSPLAGEGNEQYF.

CDR3 amino acids: CASSKSGREKFF. CDR3 bases: TGTGCCAGCAGTAAGAGCGGGAGGGAGAAGTTCTTC. V gene TRBV6-5 combines with J gene TRBJ2-1; TRBD2 agrees at 10 bases. This CDR3 is 12 amino acids long. The J segment lost 14 bases and the V segment lost 5 bases, leaving 6 bases of the junction unmatched. CDR1 is MNHEY and CDR2 is SVGAGI in the germline V gene.

This chain uses TRBV11-2 with TRBJ2-7, with TRBD1 identical over 11 bases. J gave up 2 bases and V 4 bases, and 4 bases lay outside the gene matches. Germline values: CDR1 SGHAT, CDR2 FQNNGV. This CDR3 spans 15 amino acids. The CDR3 sequence is CASSSPGQGAYEQYF. In DNA form, the CDR3 reads TGTGCCAGCAGCTCGCCGGGACAGGGGGCCTACGAGCAGTACTTC.

V is TRBV7-8 and J is TRBJ2-3, with 7 bases that match TRBD2. Germline CDR1 SGHVS, CDR2 FQNEAQ. Trimming removed 3 bases from V and 2 bases from J; junction bases left unmatched: 5. This CDR3 spans 15 amino acids. The CDR3 DNA follows: TGTGCCAGCAGCTTCTCTAGCGGCCCCACAGATACGCAGTATTTT. Translating it yields CASSFSSGPTDTQYF.

V is TRBV7-3 and J is TRBJ2-5; 8 bases align to TRBD2. The V segment lost 5 bases and the J segment 4 bases; nucleotides outside the gene matches: 12. Germline V gene data show CDR1 as SGHTA and CDR2 as FQGTGA. This CDR3 is 16 amino acids long. The CDR3 is CASSVKAGLGTETQYF. As DNA, the CDR3 is TGTGCCAGCAGCGTAAAAGCGGGACTAGGAACAGAGACCCAGTACTTC.